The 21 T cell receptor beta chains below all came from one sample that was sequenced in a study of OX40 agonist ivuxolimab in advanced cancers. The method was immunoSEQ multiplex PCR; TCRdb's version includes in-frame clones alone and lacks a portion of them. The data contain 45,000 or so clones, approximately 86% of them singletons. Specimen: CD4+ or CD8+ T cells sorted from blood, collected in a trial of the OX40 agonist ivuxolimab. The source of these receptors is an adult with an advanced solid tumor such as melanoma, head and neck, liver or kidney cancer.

The CDR3 region is CASSPGPNTGELFF. The DNA for the CDR3 is TGTGCCAGCTCACCAGGCCCGAACACCGGGGAGCTGTTTTTT. V is TRBV18 and J is TRBJ2-2, with no clear D. CDR3 length equals 14 residues. V was trimmed by 2 bases and J by 0 bases, leaving 4 bases between them. Germline assignment: CDR1 KGHSH and CDR2 LQKENI.

CDR3 nucleotide sequence: TGTGCCAGCAGCCAAGAGTCGAGCGAGGAGCAGTACTTC. Translation: CASSQESSEEQYF. The gene calls are TRBV7-2 and TRBJ2-7; no clear D. The V and J ends lost 5 bases and 7 bases respectively, with 15 bases between them. The V gene's germline CDR1 is SGHTA and CDR2 FQGNSA. The CDR3 is 13 amino acids.

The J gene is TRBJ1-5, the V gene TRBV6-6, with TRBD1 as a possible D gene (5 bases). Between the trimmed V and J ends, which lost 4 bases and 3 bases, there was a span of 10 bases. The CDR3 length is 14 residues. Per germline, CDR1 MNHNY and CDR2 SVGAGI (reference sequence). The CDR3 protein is CASSLGPPNQPQHF. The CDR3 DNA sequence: TGTGCCAGCAGTTTGGGACCGCCCAATCAGCCCCAGCATTTT.

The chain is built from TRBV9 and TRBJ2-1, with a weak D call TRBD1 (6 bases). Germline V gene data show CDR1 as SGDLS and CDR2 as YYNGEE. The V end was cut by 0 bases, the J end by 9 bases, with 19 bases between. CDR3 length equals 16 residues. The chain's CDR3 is CASSVENAGVLGEQFF. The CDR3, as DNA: TGTGCCAGCAGCGTAGAAAATGCAGGGGTTCTAGGTGAGCAGTTCTTC.

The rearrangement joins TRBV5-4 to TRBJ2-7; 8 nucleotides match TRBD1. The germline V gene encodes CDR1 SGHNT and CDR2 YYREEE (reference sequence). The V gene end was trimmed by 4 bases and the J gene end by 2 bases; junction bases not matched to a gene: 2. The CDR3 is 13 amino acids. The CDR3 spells CASSPTGAYEQYF. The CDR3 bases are TGTGCCAGCAGCCCGACAGGGGCCTACGAGCAGTACTTC.

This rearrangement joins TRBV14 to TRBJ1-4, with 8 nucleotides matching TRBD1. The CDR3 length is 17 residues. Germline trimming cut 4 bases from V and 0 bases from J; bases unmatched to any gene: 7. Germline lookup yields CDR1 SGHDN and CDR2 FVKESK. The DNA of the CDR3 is TGTGCCAGCAGCCTACCCACAGGGGGTGCAACTAATGAAAAACTGTTTTTT. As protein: CASSLPTGGATNEKLFF.

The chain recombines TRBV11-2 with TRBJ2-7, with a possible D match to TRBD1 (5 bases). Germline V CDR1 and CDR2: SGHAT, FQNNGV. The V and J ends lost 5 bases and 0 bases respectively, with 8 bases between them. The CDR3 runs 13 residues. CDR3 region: CASSPQASYEQYV. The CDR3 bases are TGTGCCAGCAGCCCACAGGCCTCCTACGAGCAGTACGTC.

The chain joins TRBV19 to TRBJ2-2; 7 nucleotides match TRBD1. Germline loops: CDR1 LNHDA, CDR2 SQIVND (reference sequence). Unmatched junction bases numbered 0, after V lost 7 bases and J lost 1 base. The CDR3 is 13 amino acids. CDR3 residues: CASNRGNTGELFF. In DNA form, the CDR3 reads TGTGCCAGTAACAGGGGGAACACCGGGGAGCTGTTTTTT.

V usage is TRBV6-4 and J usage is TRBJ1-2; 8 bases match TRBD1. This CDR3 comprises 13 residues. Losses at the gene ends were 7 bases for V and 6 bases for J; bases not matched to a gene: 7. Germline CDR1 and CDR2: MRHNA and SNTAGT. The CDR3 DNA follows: TGTGCCAGCAACGGACAGGGTTTCAATGGCTACACCTTC. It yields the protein CASNGQGFNGYTF.

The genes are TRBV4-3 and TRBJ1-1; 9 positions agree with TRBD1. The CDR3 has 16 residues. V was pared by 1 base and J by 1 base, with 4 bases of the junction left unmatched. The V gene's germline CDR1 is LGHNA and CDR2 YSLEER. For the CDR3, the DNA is TGCGCCAGCAGCCAAGCATCGGGACAGGGGAACACTGAAGCTTTCTTT. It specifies CASSQASGQGNTEAFF.

CDR3 in amino acids: CAWSVDMNTEAFF. CDR3 sequence (DNA): TGTGCCTGGAGTGTGGACATGAACACTGAAGCTTTCTTT. J is TRBJ1-1 and V is TRBV30; the D gene is possibly TRBD1 (5 bases). The germline CDR1 and CDR2 sequences are GTSNPN and SVGIG (reference sequence). V lost 0 bases and J 0 bases, leaving 5 bases between the germline ends. CDR3 size: 13 residues. The full variable domain, completed using reference TRBV30 and TRBJ1-1, is SQTIHQWPATLVQPVGSPLSLECTVEGTSNPNLYWYRQAAGRGLQLLFYSVGIGQISSEVPQNLSASRPQDRQFILSSKKLLLSDSGFYLCAWSVDMNTEAFFGQGTRLTVV.

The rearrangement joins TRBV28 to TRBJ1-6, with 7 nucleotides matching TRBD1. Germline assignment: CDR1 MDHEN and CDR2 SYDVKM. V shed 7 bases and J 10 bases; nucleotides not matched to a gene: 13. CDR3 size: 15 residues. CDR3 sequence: CASNFWGQRYSPLHF. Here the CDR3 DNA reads TGTGCCAGCAACTTTTGGGGACAGCGTTACTCACCCCTCCACTTT.

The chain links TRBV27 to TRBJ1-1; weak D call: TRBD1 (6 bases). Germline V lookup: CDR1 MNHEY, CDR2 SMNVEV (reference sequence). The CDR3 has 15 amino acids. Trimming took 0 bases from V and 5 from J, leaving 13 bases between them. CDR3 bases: TGTGCCAGCAGTTTATCGTCGGCAGGGGCGACTGAAGCTTTCTTT. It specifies CASSLSSAGATEAFF.

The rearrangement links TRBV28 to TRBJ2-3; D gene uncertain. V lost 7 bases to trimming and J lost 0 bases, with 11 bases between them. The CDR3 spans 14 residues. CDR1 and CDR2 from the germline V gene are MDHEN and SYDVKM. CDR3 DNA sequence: TGTGCCAGCATGGAACGGGCTAGCACAGATACGCAGTATTTT. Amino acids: CASMERASTDTQYF.

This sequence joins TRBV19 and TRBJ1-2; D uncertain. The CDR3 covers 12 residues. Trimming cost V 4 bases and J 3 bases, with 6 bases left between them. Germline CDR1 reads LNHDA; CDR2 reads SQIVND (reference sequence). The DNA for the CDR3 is TGTGCCAGTAGTAGGGGTTACTATGGCTACACCTTC. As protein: CASSRGYYGYTF. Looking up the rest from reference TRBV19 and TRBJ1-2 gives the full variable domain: DGGITQSPKYLFRKEGQNVTLSCEQNLNHDAMYWYRQDPGQGLRLIYYSQIVNDFQKGDIAEGYSVSREKKESFPLTVTSAQKNPTAFYLCASSRGYYGYTFGSGTRLTVV.

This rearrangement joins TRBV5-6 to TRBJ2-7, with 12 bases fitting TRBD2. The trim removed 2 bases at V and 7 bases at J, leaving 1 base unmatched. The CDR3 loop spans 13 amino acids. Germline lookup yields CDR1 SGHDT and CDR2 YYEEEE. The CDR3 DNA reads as TGTGCCAGCAGCTTTGGGACTAGCGGGGAGCAGTACGTC. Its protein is CASSFGTSGEQYV.

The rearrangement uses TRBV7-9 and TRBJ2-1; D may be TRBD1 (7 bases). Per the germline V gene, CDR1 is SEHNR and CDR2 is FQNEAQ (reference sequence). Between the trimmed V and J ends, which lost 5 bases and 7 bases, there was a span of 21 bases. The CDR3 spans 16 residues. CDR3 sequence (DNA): TGTGCCAGCAGCCCCTGGACAGGCAAAGGGAGGAATGAGCAGTTCTTC. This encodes CASSPWTGKGRNEQFF. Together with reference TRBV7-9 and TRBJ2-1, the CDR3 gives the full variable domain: DTGVSQNPRHKITKRGQNVTFRCDPISEHNRLYWYRQTLGQGPEFLTYFQNEAQLEKSRLLSDRFSAERPKGSFSTLEIQRTEQGDSAMYLCASSPWTGKGRNEQFFGPGTRLTVL.

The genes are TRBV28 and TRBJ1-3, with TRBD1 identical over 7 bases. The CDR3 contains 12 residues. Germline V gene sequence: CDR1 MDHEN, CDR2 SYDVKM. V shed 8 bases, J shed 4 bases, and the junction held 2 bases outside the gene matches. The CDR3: CASSGQGNTIYF. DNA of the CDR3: TGTGCCAGCTCGGGACAGGGAAACACCATATATTTT.

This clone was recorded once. The CDR3 loop reads CASSLGTDYGYTF. The CDR3 DNA reads as TGTGCCAGCAGCTTAGGGACGGACTATGGCTACACCTTC. The chain couples TRBV11-2 to TRBJ1-2; no clear D. This CDR3 region has 13 residues. Germline-derived CDR1 and CDR2 are SGHAT and FQNNGV. Trimming removed 1 base at V and 3 bases at J, with 6 bases between.

CDR3 residues: CASSLGQPQHF. In nucleotides, the CDR3 is TGTGCCAGCAGTTTAGGTCAGCCCCAGCATTTT. The V gene is TRBV28, the J gene TRBJ1-5; D not resolved. The V gene lost 2 bases and the J gene lost 6 bases, with 2 bases spanning the gap. Germline CDR1 reads MDHEN; CDR2 reads SYDVKM. CDR3 length: 11 amino acids.

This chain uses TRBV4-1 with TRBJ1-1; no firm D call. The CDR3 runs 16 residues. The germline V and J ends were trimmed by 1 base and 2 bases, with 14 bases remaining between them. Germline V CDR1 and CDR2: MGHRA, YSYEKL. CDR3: CASSQGYAAQNTEAFF. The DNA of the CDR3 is TGCGCCAGCAGCCAAGGGTATGCAGCCCAAAACACTGAAGCTTTCTTT.